The text below deals with one T cell receptor beta chain. The antigen is undetermined. This sample was taken from a study of T cell responses to AZD1222 COVID-19 vaccine. About the study: Whether given at about 4 or about 12 weeks, second doses were pooled.

Findings and limits, study-wide: Donor demographics were predominantly white British with a female majority; clonal diversity may be underestimated.

The CDR3 runs 16 residues. Germline V gives CDR1 SGHDN, CDR2 FVKESK. The junction had 9 bases not matched to a gene; V was cut back by 4 bases and J by 6 bases. TCRdb keeps only in-frame clones here, not all; method: immunoSEQ multiplex PCR. The sample records some 100,000 clones, around 87% being singletons. The receptor comes from an adult in good health. Sequencing was performed on peripheral blood, taken on day 0 of AZD1222 vaccination. This sequence joins TRBV14 and TRBJ2-2; 9 nucleotides match TRBD1. CDR3 sequence reads: CASSLQGTGSSGELFF. The DNA of the CDR3 is TGTGCCAGCAGCCTCCAAGGGACAGGGTCCTCCGGGGAGCTGTTTTTT.